The 25 T cell receptor beta chains given below trace back to one sample, sequenced in a study of metastatic and nonmetastatic thyroid tumors. TCRdb reprocessed the PCR reads using MiXCR. The repertoire holds roughly 93,000 clones, roughly 13% seen once, with 11% in the top ten. Ahead of thyroid surgery, no patient had received treatment of any kind. The sequenced material came from blood. The receptors were sampled from a female donor with papillary thyroid cancer or a benign thyroid nodule (not recorded which). Some clones in this sample may be carry-over from other donors' samples.

This clone was counted ten times or more. V and J are TRBV30 and TRBJ2-7; 11 bases match TRBD2. Germline CDR1 reads GTSNPN; CDR2 reads SVGIG (reference sequence). V gave up 3 bases and J gave up 5 bases; unmatched junction bases: 9. CDR3 length: 15 amino acids. This CDR3 reads CAWRRSTSGTDEQYF. CDR3 nucleotide sequence: TGTGCCTGGAGGCGGTCGACTAGCGGGACAGACGAGCAGTACTTC. The full variable domain, its missing parts supplied by reference TRBV30 and TRBJ2-7, is SQTIHQWPATLVQPVGSPLSLECTVEGTSNPNLYWYRQAAGRGLQLLFYSVGIGQISSEVPQNLSASRPQDRQFILSSKKLLLSDSGFYLCAWRRSTSGTDEQYFGPGTRLTVT.

This clone was found many times. The chain carries TRBV5-1 and TRBJ2-3, with D uncertain. Deletions cut 5 bases from V and 0 bases from J, with 13 bases between. Germline CDR1 is SGHRS and CDR2 is YFSETQ. The CDR3 is made up of 15 amino acids. In DNA form, the CDR3 reads TGCGCCAGCAGAGGTGATCCTTTTAGCACAGATACGCAGTATTTT. This gives the protein CASRGDPFSTDTQYF. The complete variable domain, with remaining parts taken from reference TRBV5-1 and TRBJ2-3, reads KAGVTQTPRYLIKTRGQQVTLSCSPISGHRSVSWYQQTPGQGLQFLFEYFSETQRNKGNFPGRFSGRQFSNSRSEMNVSTLELGDSALYLCASRGDPFSTDTQYFGPGTRLTVL.

This clone occurred many times. The CDR3: CASSSPGSNEKLFF. The CDR3, as DNA: TGTGCCAGCAGCTCTCCGGGCTCTAATGAAAAACTGTTTTTT. The rearrangement uses TRBV5-5 and TRBJ1-4, with unresolved D. The CDR3 is made up of 14 amino acids. The germline V gene encodes CDR1 SGHKS and CDR2 YYEKEE (reference sequence). The ends were cut back, 3 bases at V and 3 bases at J, with 9 bases in the middle.

This clone came up many times. V gene TRBV5-1 combines with J gene TRBJ2-1, with a weak D call TRBD2 (5 bases). Germline lookup yields CDR1 SGHRS and CDR2 YFSETQ. V shed 5 bases and J shed 0 bases, with 24 bases lying between them. The CDR3 covers 19 residues. For the CDR3, the DNA is TGCGCCAGCAGAGAGGAGCGGAAAATAGAAAGGAGCTCCTACAATGAGCAGTTCTTC. This gives the protein CASREERKIERSSYNEQFF.

At least ten counts were recorded for this clone. The chain joins TRBV28 to TRBJ1-2; D is possibly TRBD1 (5 bases). V was cut by 3 bases and J by 4 bases, with 12 bases left in between. Germline V CDR1 and CDR2: MDHEN, SYDVKM. CDR3 size: 14 residues. DNA of the CDR3: TGTGCCAGCAGTTTTGCAGGGCGGAGCTATGGCTACACCTTC. This codes for CASSFAGRSYGYTF.

Concerning this clone: It may be a read error: a sequence one base away is much more abundant. V usage is TRBV10-3 and J usage is TRBJ2-2; 10 positions match TRBD2. This CDR3 comprises 14 residues. J lost 7 bases, V lost 7 bases, and 6 bases had no gene match. CDR1 ENHRY and CDR2 SYGVKD come from the germline V gene. The CDR3 region is CAIMASGSIGELFF. The DNA for the CDR3 is TGTGCCATCATGGCTAGCGGGAGTATCGGGGAGCTGTTTTTT.

In this sample, this clone turned up many times. The chain couples TRBV5-1 to TRBJ1-5; no definite D call. The CDR3 has 14 amino acids. Germline V CDR1 and CDR2: SGHRS, YFSETQ. The ends were cut back, 0 bases at V and 4 bases at J, with 8 bases in the middle. CDR3 in amino acids: CASSLGGGNQPQHF. The CDR3 coding sequence is TGCGCCAGCAGCTTGGGAGGAGGGAATCAGCCCCAGCATTTT.

This clone showed up many times. This may come from a read error, since a much larger clone is one base off. This chain joins TRBV6-5 and TRBJ2-7; D perhaps matches TRBD1 (6 bases). The CDR3 covers 15 residues. Trimming shortened V by 0 bases and J by 5 bases, and 14 bases separated the two germline ends. Germline CDR1 is MNHEY and CDR2 is SVGAGI. In DNA, the CDR3 is TGTGCCAGCAGTTACTCCGGCAGGGGCGTCGACGAGCAGTACTTC. Amino acid sequence: CASSYSGRGVDEQYF.

This clone was detected many times. This sequence joins TRBV11-2 and TRBJ1-4, with TRBD1 matching over 9 bases. The CDR3 sequence is 15 residues long. With V trimmed by 5 bases and J by 7 bases, 8 bases remained unmatched. Per germline, CDR1 SGHAT and CDR2 FQNNGV. This CDR3 reads CASSGQGKPGEKLFF. The CDR3 DNA is TGTGCCAGCAGCGGACAGGGGAAGCCGGGTGAAAAACTGTTTTTT.

This clone was detected many times. This rearrangement joins TRBV12-3 or TRBV12-4 to TRBJ1-2; 7 bases are shared with TRBD1. V shed 8 bases and J 2 bases; nucleotides not matched to a gene: 2. The CDR3 covers 12 residues. In nucleotides, the CDR3 is TGTGCCAGCGGGGGACAGAACTATGGCTACACCTTC. This codes for CASGGQNYGYTF.

This clone was counted at least ten times. The genes are TRBV7-9 and TRBJ2-2, with TRBD2 matching 11 bases. The CDR3 is 15 amino acids. V lost 5 bases to trimming and J lost 3 bases; unmatched junction nucleotides: 2. CDR1 is SEHNR and CDR2 is FQNEAQ in the germline V gene (reference sequence). In DNA, the CDR3 is TGTGCCAGCAGCAAGACTAGCGGGGACACCGGGGAGCTGTTTTTT. Amino acids: CASSKTSGDTGELFF.

The rearrangement links TRBV28 to TRBJ2-7, with 7 bases fitting TRBD2. This CDR3 is built from 14 residues. Germline loops: CDR1 MDHEN, CDR2 SYDVKM. V gave up 3 bases and J gave up 9 bases; unmatched junction bases: 11. CDR3 nucleotides: TGTGCCAGCAGTTTTTTATCGGGAGGTCCTCGGCAGTACTTC. It is translated as CASSFLSGGPRQYF.

In this sample, this clone turned up many times. The chain is built from TRBV27 and TRBJ2-3; D is undetermined. Germline CDR1 reads MNHEY; CDR2 reads SMNVEV (reference sequence). V was clipped by 6 bases and J by 2 bases, with 12 bases between them. The CDR3 has 14 residues. CDR3 in amino acids: CASREARNTDTQYF. DNA of the CDR3: TGTGCCAGCAGGGAAGCCAGGAACACAGATACGCAGTATTTT.

Ten or more counts support this clone. The J gene is TRBJ2-1, the V gene TRBV6-2 or TRBV6-3; D gene uncertain. The CDR3 covers 18 residues. With 0 bases removed from V and 0 bases from J, the gap between germline ends came to 15 bases. Germline V CDR1 and CDR2: MNHEY, SVGEGT. The CDR3 reads CASSYSIGGGASYNEQFF. The CDR3 DNA reads as TGTGCCAGCAGTTACTCGATAGGCGGCGGAGCCTCCTACAATGAGCAGTTCTTC.

This clone was picked up many times. J is TRBJ1-1 and V is TRBV28; D gene unclear. The CDR3 has 14 amino acids. Germline CDR1 and CDR2: MDHEN and SYDVKM. Trimming cost V 6 bases and J 1 base, with 12 bases left between them. The CDR3 region is CASSLTRENTEAFF. The CDR3 nucleotides are TGTGCCAGCAGCCTCACCAGAGAGAACACTGAAGCTTTCTTT.

In its sample, this clone was seen many times. The V gene is TRBV11-2, the J gene TRBJ2-1, with D maybe TRBD2 (5 bases). CDR1 is SGHAT, CDR2 FQNNGV, per germline. CDR3 length equals 13 residues. The CDR3 loop is CASRGFGYNEQFF. CDR3 DNA: TGTGCGAGCCGGGGTTTCGGGTACAATGAGCAGTTCTTC.

This clone was detected many times. The rearrangement links TRBV19 to TRBJ2-3, with 8 bases matching TRBD1. The CDR3 loop spans 14 amino acids. Trimming at V came to 8 bases and at J to 5 bases, leaving 9 bases not matched to a gene. Germline-derived CDR1 and CDR2 are LNHDA and SQIVND (reference sequence). The CDR3 spells CASGQQGAEDTQYF. In DNA, the CDR3 is TGTGCCAGTGGTCAGCAGGGGGCTGAAGATACGCAGTATTTT.

At least ten counts were recorded for this clone. The CDR3 nucleotides read TGTGCCAGCTCACCCCCGGGACGAAGTAATGAAAAACTGTTTTTT. This gives the protein CASSPPGRSNEKLFF. The genes are TRBV18 and TRBJ1-4; D may be TRBD1 (5 bases). The CDR3 extends over 15 amino acids. Germline-derived CDR1 and CDR2 are KGHSH and LQKENI. The V gene lost 3 bases and the J gene lost 4 bases, with 12 bases spanning the gap. Combining the CDR3 with reference TRBV18 and TRBJ1-4 gives the whole variable domain NAGVMQNPRHLVRRRGQEARLRCSPMKGHSHVYWYRQLPEEGLKFMVYLQKENIIDESGMPKERFSAEFPKEGPSILRIQQVVRGDSAAYFCASSPPGRSNEKLFFGSGTQLSVL.

This clone came up many times. The chain employs TRBV9 and TRBJ1-4; TRBD1 matches at 9 bases. Looked up from germline, CDR1 is SGDLS and CDR2 is YYNGEE. The CDR3 is 16 amino acids. Germline trimming cut 5 bases from V and 2 bases from J; bases unmatched to any gene: 7. CDR3: CASSRTGGQTNEKLFF. CDR3 bases: TGTGCCAGCAGTCGTACAGGGGGCCAGACTAATGAAAAACTGTTTTTT.

This clone came up many times. The genes are TRBV20-1 and TRBJ2-7; weak D call: TRBD1 (5 bases). This CDR3 is 11 amino acids long. The V and J ends lost 4 bases and 7 bases respectively, with 11 bases between them. Germline V gene lookup returns CDR1 DFQATT and CDR2 SNEGSKA (reference sequence). The CDR3 nucleotides read TGCAGTGCTATATCTGACAGTGAGCAGTACTTC. This gives the protein CSAISDSEQYF.

This clone was counted at least ten times. The V call is TRBV6-4, the J call TRBJ2-5, with a weak D call TRBD1 (5 bases). V was clipped by 6 bases and J by 3 bases, with 17 bases between them. The germline gives CDR1 MRHNA, CDR2 SNTAGT. This CDR3 is built from 15 residues. The CDR3 loop is CASSPAEKGEETQYF. CDR3 nucleotides: TGTGCCAGCAGCCCTGCGGAAAAAGGGGAAGAGACCCAGTACTTC.

In this sample, this clone turned up many times. This rearrangement joins TRBV3-1 to TRBJ2-4; D gene unclear. V shed 11 bases and J shed 5 bases, with 16 bases lying between them. This CDR3 contains 13 residues. CDR1 and CDR2 from the germline V gene are LGHDT and YNNKEL (reference sequence). CDR3 sequence: CAAARAPQNIQYF. CDR3 in DNA: TGTGCCGCGGCCCGGGCACCCCAAAACATTCAGTACTTC.

This rearrangement joins TRBV12-3 or TRBV12-4 to TRBJ1-1; 8 nucleotides align to TRBD1. V shed 5 bases and J 3 bases; nucleotides not matched to a gene: 8. The CDR3 is 15 amino acids. The CDR3 loop reads CASSPRQGKHTEAFF. CDR3 nucleotides: TGTGCCAGCAGTCCCAGACAGGGGAAGCACACTGAAGCTTTCTTT.

This clone was counted between two and nine times. This rearrangement joins TRBV5-1 to TRBJ2-4, with TRBD2 matching 8 bases. Germline V lookup: CDR1 SGHRS, CDR2 YFSETQ. V was clipped by 0 bases and J by 2 bases; unmatched bases: 1. This CDR3 comprises 15 residues. Written as DNA, the CDR3 is TGCGCCAGCAGCTTGGTAGCGGGAACCAAAAACATTCAGTACTTC. Amino acids: CASSLVAGTKNIQYF.

This clone was found many times. V is TRBV7-2 and J is TRBJ2-5; 10 bases are shared with TRBD1. CDR1 SGHTA and CDR2 FQGNSA come from the germline V gene. The CDR3 totals 14 residues. V was pared by 4 bases and J by 5 bases, with 4 bases of the junction left unmatched. CDR3 bases: TGTGCCAGCAGCTACCGGACAGGGGGGGAGACCCAGTACTTC. As protein: CASSYRTGGETQYF.